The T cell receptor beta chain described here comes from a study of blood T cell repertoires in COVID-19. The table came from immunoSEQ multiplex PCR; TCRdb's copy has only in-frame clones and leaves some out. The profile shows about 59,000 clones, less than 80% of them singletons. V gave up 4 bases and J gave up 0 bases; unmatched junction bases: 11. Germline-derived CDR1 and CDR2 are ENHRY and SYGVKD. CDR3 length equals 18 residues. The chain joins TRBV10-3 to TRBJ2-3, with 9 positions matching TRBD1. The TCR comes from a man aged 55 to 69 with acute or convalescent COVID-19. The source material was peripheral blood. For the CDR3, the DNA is TGTGCCATCAGTGGGGGGACAGGGCCCTCACCTAGCACAGATACGCAGTATTTT. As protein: CAISGGTGPSPSTDTQYF.